The next 30 T cell receptor beta chains were all read from a single sample in a study of blood T cell repertoires in COVID-19. The data were produced by immunoSEQ multiplex PCR, yet TCRdb's version contains in-frame clones alone and is incomplete. The sample has 250,000 to 350,000 clones, 90% seen once. Sequencing input: PBMCs or T cells enriched from blood (not recorded which). These receptors all stem from a woman in her late teens or twenties with acute COVID-19.

The rearrangement uses TRBV27 and TRBJ2-2; 7 positions match TRBD1. CDR1 and CDR2 from the germline V gene are MNHEY and SMNVEV (reference sequence). There are 16 residues in the CDR3. V shed 1 base, J shed 3 bases, and the junction held 5 bases outside the gene matches. CDR3 nucleotides: TGTGCCAGCAGTTTATTGGGACAGATAGACACCGGGGAGCTGTTTTTT. Protein product: CASSLLGQIDTGELFF.

As regards this clone: The junction does not match germline at one end; this may be a read error. The V call is TRBV29-1, the J call TRBJ2-1; D not certain. CDR3 length: 13 residues. The germline CDR1 and CDR2 sequences are SQVTM and ANQGSEA. The CDR3 is CSVKETGRNEQFF. The CDR3, as DNA: TGCAGCGTTAAAGAGACGGGTCGGAATGAGCAGTTCTTC.

This CDR3 reads CAWTGSRTSYNEQFF. CDR3 DNA: TGTGCCTGGACGGGTTCAAGAACGTCCTACAATGAGCAGTTCTTC. The V gene is TRBV30, the J gene TRBJ2-1, with D unclear. Germline CDR1 reads GTSNPN; CDR2 reads SVGIG (reference sequence). This CDR3 spans 15 amino acids. V was trimmed by 4 bases and J by 1 base, leaving 14 bases between them.

The sample holds one count of this clone. The rearrangement links TRBV4-3 to TRBJ1-2; 7 bases agree with TRBD1. Germline V gene lookup returns CDR1 LGHNA and CDR2 YSLEER. Trimming removed 1 base from V and 8 bases from J; junction bases left unmatched: 25. This CDR3 has 20 residues. CDR3 nucleotides: TGCGCCAGCAGCCAAGCATACTGGGGCACTGGAGGGGGCGCACTTTTAGGCTACACCTTC. Translating it yields CASSQAYWGTGGGALLGYTF.

The V call is TRBV5-1, the J call TRBJ2-1; no reliable D call. The V end was cut by 4 bases, the J end by 6 bases, with 11 bases between. Germline CDR1 and CDR2: SGHRS and YFSETQ. The CDR3 has 13 amino acids. The CDR3 sequence: CASSPFSGNEQFF. CDR3 bases: TGCGCCAGCAGCCCCTTTAGTGGCAATGAGCAGTTCTTC.

This chain joins TRBV6-5 and TRBJ1-5; TRBD1 aligns across 7 bases. Germline V lookup: CDR1 MNHEY, CDR2 SVGAGI. V lost 5 bases, J lost 6 bases, and 10 bases stayed unmatched. CDR3 length equals 15 residues. The CDR3 is CASSPTRGKGQPQHF. For the CDR3, the DNA is TGTGCCAGCAGTCCTACCAGGGGGAAGGGTCAGCCCCAGCATTTT.

The CDR3 DNA follows: TGTGCCAGCAGCCCCGCGGGCTCGGTCGACTACTATGGCTACACCTTC. Protein sequence: CASSPAGSVDYYGYTF. The chain joins TRBV7-9 to TRBJ1-2, with D hard to call. Trimming shortened V by 5 bases and J by 3 bases, and 19 bases separated the two germline ends. CDR1 SEHNR and CDR2 FQNEAQ come from the germline V gene (reference sequence). CDR3 size: 16 residues.

V gene TRBV19 combines with J gene TRBJ2-1, with 7 bases fitting TRBD2. The CDR3 runs 16 residues. From germline, CDR1 is LNHDA and CDR2 SQIVND (reference sequence). V lost 0 bases and J lost 0; bases outside the gene matches: 2. The CDR3 bases are TGTGCCAGTAGTATAGAGGGCGGGAGCTCCTACAATGAGCAGTTCTTC. Translating gives CASSIEGGSSYNEQFF.

The J gene is TRBJ2-1, the V gene TRBV30; 10 positions match TRBD2. The J segment lost 0 bases and the V segment lost 5 bases, leaving 4 bases of the junction unmatched. Germline V gene lookup returns CDR1 GTSNPN and CDR2 SVGIG (reference sequence). The CDR3 is 15 amino acids. CDR3 protein: CAWDSSGSSYNEQFF. The CDR3 DNA sequence: TGTGCCTGGGATTCTAGCGGGAGCTCCTACAATGAGCAGTTCTTC.

The rearrangement links TRBV7-2 to TRBJ2-1, with D perhaps TRBD2 (6 bases). The V gene lost 2 bases and the J gene lost 7 bases, with 18 bases spanning the gap. Germline V gene lookup returns CDR1 SGHTA and CDR2 FQGNSA. This CDR3 region has 16 residues. CDR3 sequence reads: CASSLIKREFKNEQFF. The CDR3 nucleotides read TGTGCCAGCAGCTTAATCAAACGGGAGTTTAAAAATGAGCAGTTCTTC.

The chain links TRBV27 to TRBJ1-1, with unresolved D. V lost 0 bases to trimming and J lost 6 bases, with 11 bases between them. Germline V CDR1 and CDR2: MNHEY, SMNVEV (reference sequence). This CDR3 has 14 residues. CDR3 amino acids: CASSLSRGSSEAFF. The CDR3 bases are TGTGCCAGCAGTTTATCGAGAGGTTCTTCTGAAGCTTTCTTT.

On this clone: At the DNA level, this CDR3 is encoded by other sequences in the same sample as well. This chain uses TRBV18 with TRBJ1-2, with 7 bases identical to TRBD1. CDR1 is KGHSH and CDR2 is LQKENI in the germline V gene. This CDR3 is 14 amino acids long. The V and J ends lost 1 base and 2 bases, in that order; junction bases with no gene match: 1. CDR3 sequence reads: CASSPQGANYGYTF. The CDR3 coding sequence is TGTGCCAGCTCACCACAGGGGGCAAACTATGGCTACACCTTC.

This sequence joins TRBV3-1 (or the pseudogene TRBV3-2) and TRBJ1-1; 9 positions agree with TRBD1. The CDR3 covers 15 residues. With 3 bases clipped from V and 5 bases from J, the junction kept 7 bases outside the gene matches. CDR1 and CDR2 from the germline V gene are LGHDT and YNNKEL (reference sequence). The CDR3 spells CASSHRDRETTEAFF. In DNA form, the CDR3 reads TGTGCCAGCAGCCACCGGGACAGGGAGACGACTGAAGCTTTCTTT.

The chain employs TRBV10-2 and TRBJ2-3; 9 nucleotides match TRBD2. This CDR3 has 15 residues. From germline, CDR1 is WSHSY and CDR2 SAAADI. J lost 8 bases, V lost 7 bases, and 13 bases had no gene match. The CDR3 spells CASTPQAGGLSTQYF. The DNA of the CDR3 is TGCGCCAGCACCCCCCAAGCGGGAGGCCTCTCTACGCAGTATTTT.

The V gene is TRBV30, the J gene TRBJ2-7; 7 bases line up with TRBD2. CDR3 length: 13 residues. CDR1 is GTSNPN and CDR2 is SVGIG in the germline V gene (reference sequence). With 8 bases clipped from V and 6 bases from J, the junction kept 13 bases outside the gene matches. The CDR3 region is CAGSGNPGGEQYF. CDR3 coding DNA: TGTGCCGGAAGCGGGAACCCTGGCGGCGAGCAGTACTTC.

This chain joins TRBV27 and TRBJ2-3; TRBD2 matches 13 bases. The CDR3 runs 14 residues. V gave up 3 bases and J gave up 8 bases; unmatched junction bases: 2. In germline, CDR1 is MNHEY, CDR2 SMNVEV (reference sequence). DNA of the CDR3: TGTGCCAGCAGTTTTCGACTAGCGGGAGGTACGCAGTATTTT. This translates into CASSFRLAGGTQYF.

The V and J genes are TRBV28 and TRBJ1-4; D is ambiguous. This CDR3 contains 14 residues. Germline V CDR1 and CDR2: MDHEN, SYDVKM. V was shortened by 5 bases and J by 4 bases, with 11 bases between the two germline ends. In nucleotides, the CDR3 is TGTGCCAGCAGTCCACCTCGGGGTAATGAAAAACTGTTTTTT. This translates into CASSPPRGNEKLFF.

Turning to this clone: Other DNA sequences in the same sample also yield this CDR3. The chain links TRBV6-5 to TRBJ1-1, with D possibly being TRBD1 (5 bases). The germline V and J ends were trimmed by 0 bases and 1 base, with 9 bases remaining between them. Germline V gene sequence: CDR1 MNHEY, CDR2 SVGAGI. This CDR3 is built from 15 residues. The CDR3 DNA is TGTGCCAGCAGTTACTCAGGTGGGGCGAACACTGAAGCTTTCTTT. It yields the protein CASSYSGGANTEAFF.

This chain joins TRBV7-3 and TRBJ2-3; the D is unclear. The V gene lost 5 bases and the J gene lost 0 bases, with 6 bases spanning the gap. Germline V gene sequence: CDR1 SGHTA, CDR2 FQGTGA. CDR3 length equals 13 residues. CDR3 DNA sequence: TGTGCCAGCAGCCCGAGTAGCACAGATACGCAGTATTTT. Amino acid sequence: CASSPSSTDTQYF.

In its sample, this clone was seen a few times. The chain links TRBV28 to TRBJ1-5; D unresolved. The V gene's germline CDR1 is MDHEN and CDR2 SYDVKM. V lost 2 bases and J lost 3, with 14 bases in between. The CDR3 totals 16 residues. The CDR3 here is CASSLRRALANQPQHF. Written as DNA, the CDR3 is TGTGCCAGCAGTTTAAGGCGGGCTTTGGCCAATCAGCCCCAGCATTTT.

V gene TRBV2 combines with J gene TRBJ1-6, with D tentatively TRBD1 (6 bases). The CDR3 totals 13 residues. V lost 6 bases to trimming and J lost 6 bases, with 9 bases between them. Per the germline V gene, CDR1 is SNHLY and CDR2 is FYNNEI. The CDR3 here is CASRDRPNSPLHF. The DNA for the CDR3 is TGTGCCAGCAGGGACAGACCTAATTCACCCCTCCACTTT.

The V gene is TRBV18, the J gene TRBJ2-4, with D perhaps matching TRBD1 (5 bases). Germline-derived CDR1 and CDR2 are KGHSH and LQKENI. CDR3 length: 13 residues. V gave up 2 bases and J gave up 5 bases, with 7 bases separating them. Written as DNA, the CDR3 is TGTGCCAGCTCACCAGCAGGGCAAAACATTCAGTACTTC. As protein: CASSPAGQNIQYF.

The J gene is TRBJ2-1, the V gene TRBV12-3 or TRBV12-4; 9 bases line up with TRBD1. The CDR3 contains 13 residues. V trimming: 10 bases; J trimming: 2 bases; junction bases outside the gene matches: 3. The CDR3 bases are TGTGCCATTACAGGGGGCCCCTACAATGAGCAGTTCTTC. Protein product: CAITGGPYNEQFF.

The V gene is TRBV2, the J gene TRBJ2-7, with 9 bases that match TRBD2. CDR1 and CDR2 from the germline V gene are SNHLY and FYNNEI. This CDR3 is built from 14 residues. V trimming: 4 bases; J trimming: 4 bases; junction bases outside the gene matches: 5. CDR3 sequence reads: CASSGGRAAYEQYF. The CDR3 DNA reads as TGTGCCAGCAGTGGCGGGAGGGCCGCATACGAGCAGTACTTC.

The sample holds one count of this clone. J is TRBJ2-1 and V is TRBV27, with 7 bases that match TRBD2. This CDR3 has 17 residues. The ends lost 2 bases at V and 0 bases at J; junction bases unmatched: 7. CDR1 is MNHEY, CDR2 SMNVEV, per germline (reference sequence). The CDR3 coding sequence is TGTGCCAGCAGTTTACGTACTAGCGCGAGCTCCTACAATGAGCAGTTCTTC. This gives the protein CASSLRTSASSYNEQFF.

As to this clone: Other nucleotide sequences from this sample produce the same CDR3. V is TRBV28 and J is TRBJ2-1; D is ambiguous. Trimming stripped 6 bases from V and 2 bases from J, with 2 bases between. CDR1 and CDR2 (germline): MDHEN, SYDVKM. This CDR3 contains 11 residues. CDR3 sequence: CASSTYNEQFF. CDR3 DNA: TGTGCCAGCAGCACCTACAATGAGCAGTTCTTC.

V usage is TRBV12-3 or TRBV12-4 and J usage is TRBJ1-5, with D unclear. The CDR3 is 12 amino acids. Trimming took 2 bases from V and 4 from J, leaving 3 bases between them. The CDR3, as DNA: TGTGCCAGCAGTTTACGTAATCAGCCCCAGCATTTT. This translates into CASSLRNQPQHF.

The CDR3 DNA sequence: TGTGCCAGCAGCCAATTTGGGGCCCGGAATGAGCAGTTCTTC. Protein: CASSQFGARNEQFF. The V gene is TRBV14, the J gene TRBJ2-1; the D gene is possibly TRBD1 (5 bases). The germline V gene encodes CDR1 SGHDN and CDR2 FVKESK. The V and J ends lost 2 bases and 7 bases respectively, with 12 bases between them. CDR3 length: 14 residues. The full variable domain, completed using reference TRBV14 and TRBJ2-1, is EAGVTQFPSHSVIEKGQTVTLRCDPISGHDNLYWYRRVMGKEIKFLLHFVKESKQDESGMPNNRFLAERTGGTYSTLKVQPAELEDSGVYFCASSQFGARNEQFFGPGTRLTVL.

This chain uses TRBV7-6 with TRBJ2-2; perhaps TRBD2 as D (7 bases). This CDR3 is 16 amino acids long. V lost 5 bases to trimming and J lost 8 bases, with 21 bases between them. CDR1 and CDR2 (germline): SGHVS, FNYEAQ. The CDR3 DNA follows: TGTGCCAGCAGCCACTTGAGTCGGGGGGCGCAGGGGGAGCTGTTTTTT. Amino acid sequence: CASSHLSRGAQGELFF. Together with reference TRBV7-6 and TRBJ2-2, the CDR3 gives the full variable domain: GAGVSQSPRYKVTKRGQDVALRCDPISGHVSLYWYRQALGQGPEFLTYFNYEAQQDKSGLPNDRFSAERPEGSISTLTIQRTEQRDSAMYRCASSHLSRGAQGELFFGEGSRLTVL.

The chain recombines TRBV28 with TRBJ1-5; D might be TRBD1 (6 bases). Germline V gene lookup returns CDR1 MDHEN and CDR2 SYDVKM. The CDR3 extends over 12 amino acids. CDR3 DNA: TGTTATACCGGACAGCCCAATCAGCCCCAGCATTTT. Its translation is CYTGQPNQPQHF.